The present entry profiles one T cell receptor (beta chain) with its context. Antigen unknown. Generated by immunoSEQ multiplex PCR, the TCRdb table keeps only in-frame clones and is missing some. Among some 130,000 clones listed, roughly nine tenths were seen once. The sample is drawn from a study of cytomegalovirus exposure and HLA in healthy donors. Study-wide results and caveats: A list of about 180 TCR beta chains associated with cytomegalovirus was given. TCR sequences were mostly rare, though some public TCRs occurred in many donors.

Source material: PBMCs. The TCR sequence derives from a man younger than 35 in good health and CMV-seronegative.

CDR3 in amino acids: CASSLWGRANTGELFF. The CDR3 DNA follows: TGTGCCAGCAGCTTGTGGGGCAGGGCCAACACCGGGGAGCTGTTTTTT. The chain has TRBV5-6 and TRBJ2-2, with D maybe TRBD1 (5 bases). With 1 base removed from V and 2 bases from J, the gap between germline ends came to 12 bases. This CDR3 contains 16 residues. The V gene's germline CDR1 is SGHDT and CDR2 YYEEEE. The whole variable domain, filled in from reference TRBV5-6 and TRBJ2-2, reads DAGVTQSPTHLIKTRGQQVTLRCSPKSGHDTVSWYQQALGQGPQFIFQYYEEEERQRGNFPDRFSGHQFPNYSSELNVNALLLGDSALYLCASSLWGRANTGELFFGEGSRLTVL.